This passage covers 4 T cell receptor beta chains from one sample sequenced in a study of blood T cell repertoires in COVID-19. TCRdb's copy holds only in-frame clones and misses some; the assay was immunoSEQ multiplex PCR. This repertoire shows approximately 300,000 clones, roughly 90% found once; its top ten account for under 20%. Source material: PBMCs or T cells enriched from blood (not recorded which). The receptors were gathered from a woman in her 30s who had recovered from COVID-19.

The V gene is TRBV18, the J gene TRBJ2-1, with D possibly TRBD2 on 5 matching bases. V lost 3 bases to trimming and J lost 5 bases, with 11 bases between them. CDR3 length equals 14 residues. Germline-derived CDR1 and CDR2 are KGHSH and LQKENI. The CDR3 DNA reads TGTGCCAGCTCACCCTATACTAGTAACAATGAGCAGTTCTTC. This codes for CASSPYTSNNEQFF.

The V call is TRBV11-3, the J call TRBJ2-5; no reliable D call. The CDR3 has 12 amino acids. V was cut by 5 bases and J by 7 bases, with 11 bases left in between. Germline V gene sequence: CDR1 SGHNT, CDR2 YENEEA. CDR3 amino acids: CASSQVMWTQYF. CDR3 in DNA: TGTGCCAGCAGCCAGGTGATGTGGACCCAGTACTTC. The entire variable domain, with the rest obtained from reference TRBV11-3 and TRBJ2-5, is as follows: EAGVVQSPRYKIIEKKQPVAFWCNPISGHNTLYWYLQNLGQGPELLIRYENEEAVDDSQLPKDRFSAERLKGVDSTLKIQPAELGDSAVYLCASSQVMWTQYFGPGTRLLVL.

V is TRBV5-1 and J is TRBJ1-6, with unresolved D. Germline V CDR1 and CDR2: SGHRS, YFSETQ. V lost 0 bases, J lost 8 bases, and 9 bases lay in between. The CDR3 spans 14 residues. CDR3 nucleotides: TGCGCCAGCAGCTTGGCGGGTTGGGATTCACCCCTCCACTTT. This translates into CASSLAGWDSPLHF.

The V gene is TRBV9, the J gene TRBJ2-3; 7 bases agree with TRBD1. The V and J ends lost 4 bases and 3 bases, in that order; junction bases with no gene match: 2. Germline loops: CDR1 SGDLS, CDR2 YYNGEE. The CDR3 runs to 13 residues. The CDR3 DNA reads TGTGCCAGCAGCTTACAGGGGACAGATACGCAGTATTTT. Translation gives CASSLQGTDTQYF.